The 25 T cell receptor beta chains below come from one sample, sequenced in a study of OX40 agonist ivuxolimab in advanced cancers. Profiled with immunoSEQ multiplex PCR; TCRdb holds only in-frame clones, not every one. Of about 52,000 clones listed, less than 90% are singletons. Sequencing used CD4+ or CD8+ T cells sorted from blood, obtained in a trial of the OX40 agonist ivuxolimab. The receptor set was obtained from an adult with an advanced solid tumor such as melanoma, head and neck, liver or kidney cancer.

This chain joins TRBV6-1 and TRBJ2-5; 12 bases are a match to TRBD2. The CDR3 runs 16 residues. In germline, CDR1 is MNHNS, CDR2 SASEGT. The junction had 4 bases not matched to a gene; V was cut back by 4 bases and J by 1 base. CDR3 bases: TGTGCCAGCAGTGCAACTAGCGGGGGGACCCAAGAGACCCAGTACTTC. Encoded protein: CASSATSGGTQETQYF.

V and J are TRBV6-6 and TRBJ2-1, with 10 bases lining up with TRBD2. Germline CDR1 is MNHNY and CDR2 is SVGAGI (reference sequence). The junction had 12 bases not matched to a gene; V was cut back by 9 bases and J by 7 bases. This CDR3 contains 15 residues. CDR3 in amino acids: CASKKLAGEWNEQFF. CDR3 DNA sequence: TGTGCCAGTAAGAAGCTAGCGGGGGAATGGAATGAGCAGTTCTTC.

This chain connects TRBV30 to TRBJ2-5, with D maybe TRBD2 (7 bases). The CDR3 sequence is 15 residues long. Germline assignment: CDR1 GTSNPN and CDR2 SVGIG (reference sequence). With 5 bases removed from V and 4 bases from J, the gap between germline ends came to 20 bases. The CDR3 reads CAWGRGMRVRETQYF. DNA of the CDR3: TGTGCCTGGGGGAGGGGGATGAGGGTGCGAGAGACCCAGTACTTC.

V is TRBV9 and J is TRBJ2-1, with no clear D. This CDR3 spans 13 amino acids. V was pared by 1 base and J by 5 bases, with 7 bases between. In germline, CDR1 is SGDLS, CDR2 YYNGEE. The CDR3 nucleotides read TGTGCCAGCAGCGTACTAGGTAACAATGAGCAGTTCTTC. As protein: CASSVLGNNEQFF.

The chain combines TRBV7-9 with TRBJ2-3; possibly TRBD2 for D (5 bases). Germline CDR1 and CDR2: SEHNR and FQNEAQ (reference sequence). V was clipped by 2 bases and J by 0 bases, with 9 bases between them. The CDR3 contains 15 residues. The CDR3 nucleotides are TGTGCCAGCAGCTTAATCGGCGGGAGCACAGATACGCAGTATTTT. It yields the protein CASSLIGGSTDTQYF.

This clone was picked up one time. The identical CDR3 is also encoded by other nucleotide sequences in the sample. The chain uses TRBV12-5 and TRBJ1-3, with 7 bases matching TRBD1. Germline values: CDR1 LGHNT, CDR2 FRNRAP. CDR3 size: 16 residues. With 0 bases clipped from V and 2 bases from J, the junction kept 4 bases outside the gene matches. In nucleotides, the CDR3 is TGTGCTAGTGGTTTGGTCGTGGGGACAGCTGGAAACACCATATATTTT. This translates into CASGLVVGTAGNTIYF.

J is TRBJ2-7 and V is TRBV6-6; D might be TRBD1 (6 bases). From germline, CDR1 is MNHNY and CDR2 SVGAGI (reference sequence). The V end lost 6 bases, the J end lost 3 bases, and 18 bases lay between the germline ends. The CDR3 loop spans 15 amino acids. CDR3 sequence reads: CASRPSGDGSYEQYF. The DNA of the CDR3 is TGTGCCAGCAGACCTTCAGGGGATGGGAGCTACGAGCAGTACTTC.

The rearrangement links TRBV18 to TRBJ2-5, with D tentatively TRBD1 (5 bases). V shed 0 bases and J shed 6 bases, with 8 bases lying between them. CDR3 length equals 13 residues. Germline loops: CDR1 KGHSH, CDR2 LQKENI. This chain's CDR3 is CASSPPQGQTQYF. In DNA form, the CDR3 reads TGTGCCAGCTCACCACCTCAGGGCCAGACCCAGTACTTC.

The rearrangement joins TRBV10-2 to TRBJ1-1; possibly TRBD1 for D (5 bases). The germline gives CDR1 WSHSY, CDR2 SAAADI. CDR3 length: 12 amino acids. Trimming shortened V by 6 bases and J by 7 bases, and 12 bases separated the two germline ends. The CDR3 here is CASSKQEGEAFF. The CDR3 DNA follows: TGCGCCAGCAGCAAACAGGAGGGTGAAGCTTTCTTT.

In its sample, this clone was seen a few times. This sequence joins TRBV5-5 and TRBJ2-5; D remains ambiguous. The V gene's germline CDR1 is SGHKS and CDR2 YYEKEE (reference sequence). The CDR3 runs 13 residues. Trimming took off 2 bases at V and 2 bases at J, with 7 bases between the two ends. CDR3 protein: CASSFGRQETQYF. The CDR3 region has the DNA TGTGCCAGCAGCTTCGGCAGGCAAGAGACCCAGTACTTC.

The chain combines TRBV5-1 with TRBJ2-5, with D perhaps matching TRBD1 (6 bases). Germline V gene data show CDR1 as SGHRS and CDR2 as YFSETQ. CDR3 length equals 15 residues. V dropped 2 bases and J dropped 0 bases, with 11 bases sitting between them. CDR3 loop: CASSFEGVYQETQYF. The CDR3 nucleotides are TGCGCCAGCAGCTTCGAGGGGGTCTACCAAGAGACCCAGTACTTC.

The chain is built from TRBV27 and TRBJ1-2; 9 bases are a match to TRBD1. Germline V gene lookup returns CDR1 MNHEY and CDR2 SMNVEV (reference sequence). CDR3 size: 14 residues. The trim removed 6 bases at V and 3 bases at J, leaving 5 bases unmatched. The CDR3 nucleotides read TGTGCCAGCAGGACCGGACAGGGGTACTATGGCTACACCTTC. Its protein product is CASRTGQGYYGYTF.

This clone has more than one count but fewer than ten. V usage is TRBV19 and J usage is TRBJ1-1; no firm D call. Trimming pared 4 bases from V and 3 bases from J, leaving 12 bases between. CDR3 length equals 14 residues. Germline-derived CDR1 and CDR2 are LNHDA and SQIVND (reference sequence). The CDR3 nucleotides read TGTGCCAGTAGTACGCGGGGTGGTGACACTGAAGCTTTCTTT. It specifies CASSTRGGDTEAFF.

This clone occurred once. V and J are TRBV6-4 and TRBJ1-6; 10 nucleotides match TRBD1. The CDR3 length is 15 residues. Looked up from germline, CDR1 is MRHNA and CDR2 is SNTAGT. The junction had 7 bases not matched to a gene; V was cut back by 7 bases and J by 7 bases. As DNA, the CDR3 is TGTGCCAGCACTCAAAGGGGACAGGGGAATTCACCCCTCCACTTT. This gives the protein CASTQRGQGNSPLHF.

This clone was counted once. This chain links TRBV19 with TRBJ1-5, with D unresolved. The CDR3 runs to 14 residues. V lost 3 bases and J lost 11, with 17 bases in between. The germline CDR1 and CDR2 sequences are LNHDA and SQIVND (reference sequence). CDR3 in amino acids: CASSIGEPLRSQHF. The CDR3 nucleotides are TGTGCCAGTAGTATTGGAGAGCCATTAAGGTCCCAGCATTTT.

The rearrangement uses TRBV6-5 and TRBJ1-6; D is perhaps TRBD1 (5 bases). This CDR3 has 13 amino acids. The V end lost 5 bases, the J end lost 11 bases, and 13 bases lay between the germline ends. CDR1 and CDR2 from the germline V gene are MNHEY and SVGAGI. CDR3 bases: TGTGCCAGCAGTATCTCCCCAGGGACACCCCTCCACTTT. Translated: CASSISPGTPLHF.

The rearrangement links TRBV6-6 to TRBJ1-1; D is undetermined. The CDR3 spans 13 residues. V was clipped by 5 bases and J by 4 bases, with 11 bases between them. CDR1 MNHNY and CDR2 SVGAGI come from the germline V gene (reference sequence). Written as DNA, the CDR3 is TGTGCCAGCAGTAGGGAGAGTGTCACTGAAGCTTTCTTT. It encodes CASSRESVTEAFF.

In DNA form, the CDR3 reads TGCGCCAGCATGCTTGGGGGTGCTAATGAAAAACTGTTTTTT. Its translation: CASMLGGANEKLFF. The rearrangement links TRBV5-1 to TRBJ1-4, with a tentative D call TRBD1 (5 bases). CDR3 length: 14 residues. Germline-derived CDR1 and CDR2 are SGHRS and YFSETQ. The V gene lost 6 bases and the J gene lost 3 bases, with 12 bases spanning the gap. The variable domain in full, completed from reference TRBV5-1 and TRBJ1-4, reads KAGVTQTPRYLIKTRGQQVTLSCSPISGHRSVSWYQQTPGQGLQFLFEYFSETQRNKGNFPGRFSGRQFSNSRSEMNVSTLELGDSALYLCASMLGGANEKLFFGSGTQLSVL.

V is TRBV7-9 and J is TRBJ2-3; D gene uncertain. This CDR3 is 13 amino acids long. Trimming pared 3 bases from V and 5 bases from J, leaving 9 bases between. Germline loops: CDR1 SEHNR, CDR2 FQNEAQ (reference sequence). CDR3 nucleotide sequence: TGTGCCAGCAGCTTGAGAGCCCGAGATACGCAGTATTTT. Translating gives CASSLRARDTQYF.

The chain combines TRBV11-2 with TRBJ2-5; 7 nucleotides match TRBD1. From germline, CDR1 is SGHAT and CDR2 FQNNGV. The CDR3 length is 15 residues. Unmatched junction bases numbered 7, after V lost 5 bases and J lost 1 base. CDR3 DNA: TGTGCCAGCAGCCCCGGGACAGTCATCCAAGAGACCCAGTACTTC. This translates into CASSPGTVIQETQYF.

V and J are TRBV10-2 and TRBJ1-2; tentative D call: TRBD1 (5 bases). CDR1 is WSHSY, CDR2 SAAADI, per germline. The CDR3 is made up of 18 amino acids. Trimming took off 2 bases at V and 0 bases at J, with 19 bases between the two ends. The CDR3 sequence: CASSEPGQIWMPNYGYTF. The DNA of the CDR3 is TGCGCCAGCAGTGAGCCAGGGCAGATCTGGATGCCTAACTATGGCTACACCTTC.

With regard to this clone: This clone may be a read error of a much larger clone one base away. The rearrangement uses TRBV10-2 and TRBJ1-1; D is perhaps TRBD1 (5 bases). The V end lost 4 bases, the J end lost 9 bases, and 15 bases lay between the germline ends. Germline-derived CDR1 and CDR2 are WSHSY and SAAADI. The CDR3 contains 13 residues. In DNA form, the CDR3 reads TGCGCCAGCAGTGGGCGGGGGTCAAGTAAAGCTTTCTTT. Protein product: CASSGRGSSKAFF.

The genes are TRBV19 and TRBJ2-3, with 9 bases identical to TRBD1. Losses at the gene ends were 6 bases for V and 4 bases for J; bases not matched to a gene: 11. Germline CDR1 is LNHDA and CDR2 is SQIVND (reference sequence). There are 16 residues in the CDR3. CDR3 sequence: CASRPGQGFIADTQYF. The DNA of the CDR3 is TGTGCCAGTAGACCGGGACAGGGTTTTATCGCAGATACGCAGTATTTT.

A few counts support this clone. The chain links TRBV30 to TRBJ1-1; no firm D call. The CDR3 is 11 residues long. CDR1 is GTSNPN and CDR2 is SVGIG in the germline V gene (reference sequence). V was cut by 2 bases and J by 5 bases, with 6 bases left in between. CDR3 sequence reads: CAWSRRTEAFF. The CDR3 nucleotides are TGTGCCTGGAGTCGGAGGACTGAAGCTTTCTTT.

This chain joins TRBV7-6 and TRBJ1-1; TRBD1 aligns across 7 bases. Germline CDR1 and CDR2: SGHVS and FNYEAQ. The CDR3 length is 16 residues. J was trimmed by 8 bases and V by 1 base; bases with no gene match: 13. CDR3 coding DNA: TGTGCCAGCAGCTTAGAGCCATCAGGGGGTGGCCGGGAAGCTTTCTTT. Protein: CASSLEPSGGGREAFF.